These 10 T cell receptor beta chains came from one sample sequenced in a study of shared clonotypes between healthy human individuals (TCRdb year 2020). Receptors were amplified or captured by the immunoSEQ multiplex PCR assay. TCRdb limited this immuneACCESS table to in-frame rearrangements with V and J called. A share of clones is missing; checked studies link under half to unresolved V genes, and the rest is unexplained. Present in this sample are about 870,000 clones, 92% of which were seen just once. The ten largest make up approximately 25% of the sample. CD8 naive samples consisted of CD45RO-negative cells that were positively selected for CCR7, yielding a CD45RA+CCR7+ population without TemRA cells. Material for sequencing was naive CD8+ T cells sorted from blood. Read against the paper, the sample's cell subset or site label means: CD45RA+CCR7+. The receptors derive from a man in his thirties or forties in good health.

This clone was seen once. For the CDR3, the DNA is TGTGCCAGCAGCCGGACTAAATGGGATACGCAGTATTTT. Translating gives CASSRTKWDTQYF. J is TRBJ2-3 and V is TRBV2; tentative D call: TRBD2 (6 bases). V lost 6 bases, J lost 6 bases, and 13 bases lay in between. In germline, CDR1 is SNHLY, CDR2 FYNNEI. This CDR3 is built from 13 residues.

The chain is built from TRBV5-4 and TRBJ2-5; no clear D. In germline, CDR1 is SGHNT, CDR2 YYREEE (reference sequence). Trimming pared 2 bases from V and 5 bases from J, leaving 10 bases between. The CDR3 is 13 residues long. The CDR3 protein is CASSFWDGETQYF. In nucleotides, the CDR3 is TGTGCCAGCAGCTTTTGGGATGGGGAGACCCAGTACTTC.

DNA of the CDR3: TGTGCCAGCAGCTTGAGAGGGTCCTACGAGCAGTACTTC. This sequence encodes CASSLRGSYEQYF. V gene TRBV5-5 combines with J gene TRBJ2-7; tentative D call: TRBD2 (5 bases). V lost 1 base to trimming and J lost 1 base, with 6 bases between them. The germline CDR1 and CDR2 sequences are SGHKS and YYEKEE (reference sequence). This CDR3 has 13 amino acids.

The V gene is TRBV7-3, the J gene TRBJ2-7, with a tentative D call TRBD2 (5 bases). The CDR3 consists of 14 residues. Trimming shortened V by 6 bases and J by 3 bases, and 15 bases separated the two germline ends. Per the germline V gene, CDR1 is SGHTA and CDR2 is FQGTGA. This chain's CDR3 is CASSLDPGSYEQYF. In DNA, the CDR3 is TGTGCCAGCAGTCTGGATCCGGGGAGCTACGAGCAGTACTTC.

This rearrangement joins TRBV15 to TRBJ2-5; no reliable D call. The germline V gene encodes CDR1 LNHNV and CDR2 YYDKDF (reference sequence). This CDR3 is built from 16 residues. The V end lost 0 bases, the J end lost 3 bases, and 14 bases lay between the germline ends. The CDR3 bases are TGTGCCACCAGCAGAGATCCCCGATTGTCCGAAGAGACCCAGTACTTC. Protein: CATSRDPRLSEETQYF.

The rearrangement uses TRBV4-2 and TRBJ2-7; no reliable D call. V shed 0 bases and J shed 5 bases, with 14 bases lying between them. CDR3 size: 15 residues. Looked up from germline, CDR1 is LGHNA and CDR2 is YNFKEQ. CDR3 loop: CASSQDEAFEDEQYF. The CDR3 nucleotides are TGTGCCAGCAGCCAAGATGAGGCGTTTGAGGACGAGCAGTACTTC.

The chain recombines TRBV19 with TRBJ2-2, with a possible D match to TRBD1 (7 bases). V was trimmed by 1 base and J by 1 base, leaving 10 bases between them. The CDR3 has 16 residues. Germline assignment: CDR1 LNHDA and CDR2 SQIVND (reference sequence). The CDR3 DNA reads TGTGCCAGTAGTATAGGACAGGGACTGAACACCGGGGAGCTGTTTTTT. Translated, it gives CASSIGQGLNTGELFF.

The V and J genes are TRBV27 and TRBJ1-1, with D perhaps TRBD1 (6 bases). The CDR3 length is 13 residues. Deletions cut 3 bases from V and 5 bases from J, with 10 bases between. Looked up from germline, CDR1 is MNHEY and CDR2 is SMNVEV (reference sequence). CDR3 in amino acids: CASSFTGLTEAFF. CDR3 coding DNA: TGTGCCAGCAGTTTCACAGGGCTGACTGAAGCTTTCTTT.

The chain recombines TRBV10-2 with TRBJ2-1, with TRBD2 as a possible D gene (5 bases). CDR3 length equals 15 residues. V shed 2 bases and J shed 0 bases, with 8 bases lying between them. CDR1 WSHSY and CDR2 SAAADI come from the germline V gene. CDR3 protein: CASSEGGPSYNEQFF. In DNA, the CDR3 is TGCGCCAGCAGTGAGGGAGGACCCTCCTACAATGAGCAGTTCTTC.

The rearrangement joins TRBV6-5 to TRBJ1-2, with D unclear. Germline CDR1 reads MNHEY; CDR2 reads SVGAGI. The CDR3 contains 13 residues. V was trimmed by 0 bases and J by 4 bases, leaving 6 bases between them. CDR3 sequence (DNA): TGTGCCAGCAGTTACTCCCAGCTCTATGGCTACACCTTC. This encodes CASSYSQLYGYTF.